These 24 T cell receptor beta chains were sequenced from one sample in a study of technical replicates of blood from a handful of donors. Assay: immunoSEQ multiplex PCR; the TCRdb copy retains only in-frame clones and omits some. This sample has 50,000 to 70,000 clones, with approximately 86% found just once. Sequencing used PBMCs. Receptor source: a human donor in good health. Some clones in this sample may be carry-over from other donors' samples.

This clone has just a few counts. This sequence joins TRBV5-1 and TRBJ1-2; 9 bases fit TRBD1. This CDR3 region has 16 residues. Per germline, CDR1 SGHRS and CDR2 YFSETQ. The trim removed 3 bases at V and 2 bases at J, leaving 8 bases unmatched. The CDR3 loop reads CASSSRGTGNNYGYTF. CDR3 DNA sequence: TGCGCCAGCAGCTCCCGAGGGACAGGGAACAACTATGGCTACACCTTC.

V is TRBV19 and J is TRBJ1-2; TRBD1 might be the D (6 bases). Germline CDR1 and CDR2: LNHDA and SQIVND (reference sequence). The V and J ends lost 4 bases and 2 bases respectively, with 14 bases between them. CDR3 length equals 15 residues. CDR3 sequence reads: CASSTTGFLNYGYTF. Written as DNA, the CDR3 is TGTGCCAGTAGTACGACAGGCTTTTTAAACTATGGCTACACCTTC.

The J gene is TRBJ2-3, the V gene TRBV9; no definite D call. Per the germline V gene, CDR1 is SGDLS and CDR2 is YYNGEE. V gave up 2 bases and J gave up 1 base, with 8 bases separating them. The CDR3 covers 14 residues. For the CDR3, the DNA is TGTGCCAGCAGCGTCCTTTCCCGCACAGATACGCAGTATTTT. Its protein is CASSVLSRTDTQYF.

This chain links TRBV9 with TRBJ1-2, with 9 bases that match TRBD1. CDR3 length: 16 amino acids. J lost 4 bases, V lost 7 bases, and 14 bases had no gene match. Germline V lookup: CDR1 SGDLS, CDR2 YYNGEE. The CDR3 nucleotides read TGTGCCAGCCACCAAGGAGGGACAGGGTTAAGCTATGGCTACACCTTC. It yields the protein CASHQGGTGLSYGYTF.

In DNA form, the CDR3 reads TGTGCCAGCAGCTTACTCCGGACTAGACGATACAATGAGCAGTTCTTC. Translating it yields CASSLLRTRRYNEQFF. The chain has TRBV7-8 and TRBJ2-1; 7 bases are shared with TRBD2. V was pared by 2 bases and J by 4 bases, with 8 bases of the junction left unmatched. CDR3 size: 16 residues. Germline V gene data show CDR1 as SGHVS and CDR2 as FQNEAQ.

The rearrangement joins TRBV5-1 to TRBJ2-3; 10 bases fit TRBD2. V trimming: 7 bases; J trimming: 1 base; junction bases outside the gene matches: 9. Germline CDR1 reads SGHRS; CDR2 reads YFSETQ. The CDR3 is made up of 16 amino acids. This CDR3 is CASFLGGLAGTDTQYF. The CDR3 DNA sequence: TGCGCCAGCTTCTTGGGAGGACTAGCGGGCACAGATACGCAGTATTTT.

The chain couples TRBV27 to TRBJ2-7, with 9 bases fitting TRBD2. The germline V gene has CDR1 MNHEY and CDR2 SMNVEV (reference sequence). Trimming took 6 bases from V and 0 from J; bases not matched to a gene: 3. The CDR3 extends over 14 amino acids. The CDR3 DNA sequence: TGTGCCAGCAGCCGACTAGCGGCCTCCTACGAGCAGTACTTC. Translation: CASSRLAASYEQYF.

The chain carries TRBV4-3 and TRBJ2-7, with D maybe TRBD2 (6 bases). Trimming left V 2 bases short and J 0 bases short, with 11 bases between. Germline CDR1 LGHNA, CDR2 YSLEER. The CDR3 extends over 15 amino acids. CDR3 loop: CASSQMPGDSYEQYF. The DNA for the CDR3 is TGCGCCAGCAGCCAAATGCCGGGAGACTCCTACGAGCAGTACTTC.

The chain carries TRBV29-1 and TRBJ2-7; TRBD1 is a possible D gene (5 bases). With 7 bases removed from V and 2 bases from J, the gap between germline ends came to 9 bases. CDR1 and CDR2 (germline): SQVTM, ANQGSEA. This CDR3 has 11 residues. In nucleotides, the CDR3 is TGCAGCGGGGGCACCACCTACGAGCAGTACTTC. This translates into CSGGTTYEQYF.

The rearrangement uses TRBV5-4 and TRBJ2-1, with TRBD2 matching 9 bases. V dropped 5 bases and J dropped 3; count of bases not matched to a gene: 6. Per the germline V gene, CDR1 is SGHNT and CDR2 is YYREEE (reference sequence). The CDR3 runs 15 residues. CDR3 in DNA: TGTGCCAGCAGATCCACTAGCGGGCACTACAATGAGCAGTTCTTC. This sequence encodes CASRSTSGHYNEQFF.

The chain couples TRBV2 to TRBJ1-2; weak D call: TRBD1 (5 bases). The V gene's germline CDR1 is SNHLY and CDR2 FYNNEI. The V and J ends lost 6 bases and 2 bases respectively, with 10 bases between them. This CDR3 is 13 amino acids long. In DNA, the CDR3 is TGTGCCAGCAGACCCGACAGAAACTATGGCTACACCTTC. It yields the protein CASRPDRNYGYTF.

The chain employs TRBV2 and TRBJ2-7; D uncertain. The CDR3 is 13 residues long. Trimming removed 7 bases from V and 2 bases from J, with 12 bases in between. Germline V gene sequence: CDR1 SNHLY, CDR2 FYNNEI. The CDR3 spells CASTESETYEQYF. DNA of the CDR3: TGTGCCAGCACGGAGTCTGAAACCTACGAGCAGTACTTC.

V gene TRBV4-3 combines with J gene TRBJ2-7; 8 bases fit TRBD1. Germline V gene data show CDR1 as LGHNA and CDR2 as YSLEER. The junction had 6 bases not matched to a gene; V was cut back by 4 bases and J by 1 base. The CDR3 covers 15 residues. The CDR3: CASSRTWTGSYEQYF. Here the CDR3 DNA reads TGCGCCAGCAGCCGAACCTGGACAGGGTCCTACGAGCAGTACTTC.

The chain uses TRBV18 and TRBJ1-1; 7 bases agree with TRBD1. Losses at the gene ends were 1 base for V and 1 base for J; bases not matched to a gene: 3. In germline, CDR1 is KGHSH, CDR2 LQKENI. The CDR3 is 15 amino acids. The CDR3 nucleotides read TGTGCCAGCTCACCACAGGAGGGGGCGAACACTGAAGCTTTCTTT. Translated: CASSPQEGANTEAFF.

The chain carries TRBV4-3 and TRBJ2-3, with TRBD2 matching 8 bases. Germline CDR1 is LGHNA and CDR2 is YSLEER. CDR3 length equals 17 residues. Unmatched junction bases numbered 13, after V lost 4 bases and J lost 4 bases. This CDR3 reads CASSPDWAGGDADTQYF. The CDR3 region has the DNA TGCGCCAGCAGCCCCGACTGGGCGGGGGGCGACGCAGATACGCAGTATTTT.

The table lists this clone with a count of one. The genes are TRBV7-9 and TRBJ2-2; weak D call: TRBD2 (6 bases). The CDR3 has 13 amino acids. Between the trimmed V and J ends, which lost 6 bases and 6 bases, there was a span of 11 bases. The germline V gene encodes CDR1 SEHNR and CDR2 FQNEAQ (reference sequence). The DNA of the CDR3 is TGTGCCAGCAGAAGACTAGAGGCCGGGGAGCTGTTTTTT. Translated, it gives CASRRLEAGELFF.

The chain uses TRBV5-4 and TRBJ2-5; maybe TRBD2 (6 bases). V was cut by 10 bases and J by 5 bases, with 18 bases left in between. The CDR3 spans 13 residues. CDR1 is SGHNT, CDR2 YYREEE, per germline (reference sequence). CDR3 bases: TGTGCCGATAGTACGGGGGACGAGGAGACCCAGTACTTC. Translated: CADSTGDEETQYF.

V usage is TRBV7-2 and J usage is TRBJ2-3, with 10 bases that match TRBD2. The CDR3 is made up of 16 amino acids. Germline CDR1 and CDR2: SGHTA and FQGNSA. The trim removed 6 bases at V and 2 bases at J, leaving 8 bases unmatched. The CDR3 is CASSLAGVTDTDTQYF. The CDR3 bases are TGTGCCAGCAGTCTAGCGGGGGTTACCGACACAGATACGCAGTATTTT.

This sequence joins TRBV7-9 and TRBJ1-2; 8 nucleotides agree with TRBD1. V was clipped by 4 bases and J by 2 bases; unmatched bases: 3. The CDR3 runs 14 residues. Germline V gene lookup returns CDR1 SEHNR and CDR2 FQNEAQ (reference sequence). The CDR3 region is CASSSTGANYGYTF. Here the CDR3 DNA reads TGTGCCAGCAGCTCGACAGGGGCCAACTATGGCTACACCTTC.

V is TRBV11-1 and J is TRBJ2-7; TRBD1 aligns across 9 bases. Germline values: CDR1 SGHAT, CDR2 FQDESV (reference sequence). The CDR3 is 12 amino acids. The ends lost 5 bases at V and 5 bases at J; junction bases unmatched: 1. CDR3 in amino acids: CASSRDRDEQYF. In nucleotides, the CDR3 is TGTGCCAGCAGCCGGGACAGGGACGAGCAGTACTTC.

The V gene is TRBV15, the J gene TRBJ1-2, with a possible D match to TRBD1 (6 bases). Germline V lookup: CDR1 LNHNV, CDR2 YYDKDF (reference sequence). This CDR3 comprises 15 residues. Trimming cost V 1 base and J 4 bases, with 13 bases left between them. The CDR3 bases are TGTGCCACCAGCAGAGGGGCAGGGGAGCGCTATGGCTACACCTTC. Encoded protein: CATSRGAGERYGYTF.

The gene calls are TRBV4-1 and TRBJ2-3, with 14 bases aligning to TRBD2. The CDR3 extends over 18 amino acids. After removal of 2 bases from V and 5 bases from J, the junction contained 9 bases not matched to a gene. Germline CDR1 and CDR2: MGHRA and YSYEKL. The CDR3 here is CASSQHKTSGGAEDTQYF. The CDR3 bases are TGCGCCAGCAGCCAACACAAGACTAGCGGGGGGGCAGAAGATACGCAGTATTTT.

Comment on this clone: The identical CDR3 is also encoded by other nucleotide sequences in the sample. The chain carries TRBV7-2 and TRBJ2-7; 9 bases agree with TRBD2. This CDR3 region has 13 residues. The V and J ends lost 5 bases and 2 bases, in that order; junction bases with no gene match: 1. CDR1 is SGHTA, CDR2 FQGNSA, per germline. In nucleotides, the CDR3 is TGTGCCAGCAGCCCTAGCGGGACCTACGAGCAGTACTTC. This translates into CASSPSGTYEQYF.

V is TRBV29-1 and J is TRBJ1-1, with TRBD1 matching over 7 bases. This CDR3 is built from 15 residues. The ends lost 5 bases at V and 3 bases at J; junction bases unmatched: 12. Germline V gene data show CDR1 as SQVTM and CDR2 as ANQGSEA. The CDR3 nucleotides are TGCAGCGTTTTAGAGGCAGGGGGGTTATACACTGAAGCTTTCTTT. Its protein product is CSVLEAGGLYTEAFF.